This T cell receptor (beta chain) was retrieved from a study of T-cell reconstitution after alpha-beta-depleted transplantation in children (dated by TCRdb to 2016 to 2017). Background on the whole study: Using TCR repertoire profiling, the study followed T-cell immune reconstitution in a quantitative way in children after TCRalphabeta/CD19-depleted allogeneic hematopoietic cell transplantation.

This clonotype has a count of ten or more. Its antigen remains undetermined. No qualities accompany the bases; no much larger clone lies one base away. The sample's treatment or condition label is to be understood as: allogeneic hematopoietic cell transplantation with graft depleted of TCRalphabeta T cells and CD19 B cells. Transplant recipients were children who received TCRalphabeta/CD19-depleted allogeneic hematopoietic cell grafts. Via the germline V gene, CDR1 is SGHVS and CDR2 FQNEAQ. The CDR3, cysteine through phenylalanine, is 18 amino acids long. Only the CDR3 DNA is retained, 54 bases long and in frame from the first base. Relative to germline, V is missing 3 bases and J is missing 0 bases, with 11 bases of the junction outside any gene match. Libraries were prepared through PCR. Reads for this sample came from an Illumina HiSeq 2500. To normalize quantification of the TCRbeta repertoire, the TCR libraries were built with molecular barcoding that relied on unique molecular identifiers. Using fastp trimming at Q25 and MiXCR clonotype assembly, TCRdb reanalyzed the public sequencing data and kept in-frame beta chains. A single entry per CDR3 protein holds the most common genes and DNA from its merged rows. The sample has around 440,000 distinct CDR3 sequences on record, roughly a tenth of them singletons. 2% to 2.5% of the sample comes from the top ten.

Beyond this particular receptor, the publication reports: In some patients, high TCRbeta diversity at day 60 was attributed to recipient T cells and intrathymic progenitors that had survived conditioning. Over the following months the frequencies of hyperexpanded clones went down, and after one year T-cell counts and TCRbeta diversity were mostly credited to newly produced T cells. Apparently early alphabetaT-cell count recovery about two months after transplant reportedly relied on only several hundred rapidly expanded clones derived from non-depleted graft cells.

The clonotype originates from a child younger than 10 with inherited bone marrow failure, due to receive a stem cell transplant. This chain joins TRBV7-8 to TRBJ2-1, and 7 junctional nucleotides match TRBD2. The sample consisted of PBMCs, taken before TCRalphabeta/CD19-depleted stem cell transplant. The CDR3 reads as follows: CASSFDETSPYSYNEQFF. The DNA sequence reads TGTGCCAGCAGCTTTGACGAGACTAGCCCCTACTCCTACAATGAGCAGTTCTTC.